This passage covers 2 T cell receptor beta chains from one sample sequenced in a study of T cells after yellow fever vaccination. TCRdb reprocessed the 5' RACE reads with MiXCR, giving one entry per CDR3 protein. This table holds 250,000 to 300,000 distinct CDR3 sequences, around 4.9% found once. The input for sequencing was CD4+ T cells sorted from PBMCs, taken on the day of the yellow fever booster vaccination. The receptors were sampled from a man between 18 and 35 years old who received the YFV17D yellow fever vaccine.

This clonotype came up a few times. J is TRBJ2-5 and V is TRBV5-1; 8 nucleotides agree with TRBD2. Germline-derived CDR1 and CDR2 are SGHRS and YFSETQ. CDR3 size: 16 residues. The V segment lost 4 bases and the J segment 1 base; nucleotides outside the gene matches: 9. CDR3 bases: TGCGCCAGCAGCCCCGGGCGGGGGGACCGCCAAGAGACCCAGTACTTC. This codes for CASSPGRGDRQETQYF.

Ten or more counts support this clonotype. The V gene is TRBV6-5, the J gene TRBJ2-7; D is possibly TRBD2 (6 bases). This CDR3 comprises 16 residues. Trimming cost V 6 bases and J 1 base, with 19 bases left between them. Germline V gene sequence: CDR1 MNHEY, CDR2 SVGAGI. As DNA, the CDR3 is TGTGCCAGCAGCCCGGCTCGGGTGGGGAGGTCCTACGAGCAGTACTTC. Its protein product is CASSPARVGRSYEQYF.